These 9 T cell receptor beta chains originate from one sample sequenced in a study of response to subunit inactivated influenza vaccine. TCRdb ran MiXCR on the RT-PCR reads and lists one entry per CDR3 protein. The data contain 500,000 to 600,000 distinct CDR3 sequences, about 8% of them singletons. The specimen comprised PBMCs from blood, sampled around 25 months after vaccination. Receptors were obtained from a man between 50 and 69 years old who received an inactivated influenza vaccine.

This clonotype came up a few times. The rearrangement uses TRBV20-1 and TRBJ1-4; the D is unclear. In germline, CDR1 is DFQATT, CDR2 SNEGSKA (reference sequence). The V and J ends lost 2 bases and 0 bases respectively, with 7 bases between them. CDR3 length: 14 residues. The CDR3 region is CSARKDATNEKLFF. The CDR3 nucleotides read TGCAGTGCTAGAAAGGATGCAACTAATGAAAAACTGTTTTTT.

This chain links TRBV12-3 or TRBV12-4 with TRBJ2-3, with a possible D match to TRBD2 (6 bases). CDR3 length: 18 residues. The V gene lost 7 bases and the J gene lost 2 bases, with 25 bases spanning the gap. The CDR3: CASTVRKIGTPNTDTQYF. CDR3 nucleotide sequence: TGTGCCAGCACAGTAAGGAAGATCGGGACTCCGAACACAGATACGCAGTATTTT.

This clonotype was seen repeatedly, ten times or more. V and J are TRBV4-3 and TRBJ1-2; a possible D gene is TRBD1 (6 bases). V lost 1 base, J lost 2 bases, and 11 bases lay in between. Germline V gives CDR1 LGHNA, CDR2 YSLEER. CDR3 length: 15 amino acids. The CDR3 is CASSQVPGANYGYTF. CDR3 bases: TGCGCCAGCAGCCAAGTTCCAGGGGCCAACTATGGCTACACCTTC.

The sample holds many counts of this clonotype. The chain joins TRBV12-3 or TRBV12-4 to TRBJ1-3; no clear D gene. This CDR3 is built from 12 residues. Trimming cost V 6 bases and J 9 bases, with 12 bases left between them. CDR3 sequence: CASSSVVGTIYF. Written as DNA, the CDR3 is TGTGCCAGCAGCAGCGTGGTCGGCACCATATATTTT.

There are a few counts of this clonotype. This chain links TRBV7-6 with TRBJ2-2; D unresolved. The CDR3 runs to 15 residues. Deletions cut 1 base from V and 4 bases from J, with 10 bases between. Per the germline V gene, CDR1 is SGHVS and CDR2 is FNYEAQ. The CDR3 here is CASSLEVMSTGELFF. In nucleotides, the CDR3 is TGTGCCAGCAGCTTAGAGGTGATGTCCACCGGGGAGCTGTTTTTT.

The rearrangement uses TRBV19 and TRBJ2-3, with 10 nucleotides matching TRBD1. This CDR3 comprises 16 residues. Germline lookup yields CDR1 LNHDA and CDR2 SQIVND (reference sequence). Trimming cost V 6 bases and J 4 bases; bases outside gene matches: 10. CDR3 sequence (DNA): TGTGCCAGTAGCCTTCCGGGACAGGGGTTTTCAGATACGCAGTATTTT. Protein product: CASSLPGQGFSDTQYF.

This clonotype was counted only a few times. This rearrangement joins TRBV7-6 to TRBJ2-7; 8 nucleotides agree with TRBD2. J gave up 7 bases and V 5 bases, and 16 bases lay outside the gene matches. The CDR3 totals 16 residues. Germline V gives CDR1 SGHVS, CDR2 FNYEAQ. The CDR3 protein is CASSPKLADTGGEQYF. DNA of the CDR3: TGTGCCAGCAGCCCAAAACTCGCGGACACGGGGGGGGAGCAGTACTTC.

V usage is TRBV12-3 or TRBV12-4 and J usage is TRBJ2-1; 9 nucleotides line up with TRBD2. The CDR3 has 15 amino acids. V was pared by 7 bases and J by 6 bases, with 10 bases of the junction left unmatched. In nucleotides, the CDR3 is TGTGCCAGCATCGAAGGGACTAGCCCAGGCAATGAGCAGTTCTTC. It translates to CASIEGTSPGNEQFF.

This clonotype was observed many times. For the CDR3, the DNA is TGTGCCATCAGGCCTAGCGGGAGCTCCTACAATGAGCAGTTCTTC. As protein: CAIRPSGSSYNEQFF. The rearrangement joins TRBV10-3 to TRBJ2-1; 10 nucleotides align to TRBD2. CDR1 ENHRY and CDR2 SYGVKD come from the germline V gene. The trim removed 6 bases at V and 0 bases at J, leaving 2 bases unmatched. This CDR3 is built from 15 residues.